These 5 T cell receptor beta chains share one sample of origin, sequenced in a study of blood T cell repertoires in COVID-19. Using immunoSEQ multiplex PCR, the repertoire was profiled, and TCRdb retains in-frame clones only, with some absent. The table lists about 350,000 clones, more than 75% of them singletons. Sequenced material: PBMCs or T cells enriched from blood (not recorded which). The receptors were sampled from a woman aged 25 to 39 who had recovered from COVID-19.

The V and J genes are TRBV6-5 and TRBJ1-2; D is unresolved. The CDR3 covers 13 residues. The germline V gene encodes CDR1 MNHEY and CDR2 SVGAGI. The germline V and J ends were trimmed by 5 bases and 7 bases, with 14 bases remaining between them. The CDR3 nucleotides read TGTGCCAGCAGTCCCTCTTTCAGCGGTGGCTACACCTTC. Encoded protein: CASSPSFSGGYTF.

CDR3 DNA sequence: TGTGCCAGCAGTTACTCTCGGGGAGGGGATGAAAAACTGTTTTTT. As protein: CASSYSRGGDEKLFF. The rearrangement joins TRBV6-5 to TRBJ1-4; possibly TRBD1 for D (5 bases). Between the trimmed V and J ends, which lost 0 bases and 6 bases, there was a span of 11 bases. The CDR3 is 15 residues long. Germline V gene lookup returns CDR1 MNHEY and CDR2 SVGAGI.

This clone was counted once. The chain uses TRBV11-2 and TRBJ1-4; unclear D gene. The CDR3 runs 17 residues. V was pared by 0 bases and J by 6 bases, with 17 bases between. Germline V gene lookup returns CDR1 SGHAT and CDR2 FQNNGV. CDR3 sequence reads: CASSLDRRTRPYEKLFF. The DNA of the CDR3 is TGTGCCAGCAGCTTAGACCGACGGACTCGACCATATGAAAAACTGTTTTTT.

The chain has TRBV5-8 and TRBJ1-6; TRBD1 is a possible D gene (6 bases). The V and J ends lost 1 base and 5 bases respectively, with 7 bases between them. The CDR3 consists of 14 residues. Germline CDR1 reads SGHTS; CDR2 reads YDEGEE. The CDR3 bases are TGTGCCAGCAGCTTGACAGGGCATAATTCACCCCTCCACTTT. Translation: CASSLTGHNSPLHF.

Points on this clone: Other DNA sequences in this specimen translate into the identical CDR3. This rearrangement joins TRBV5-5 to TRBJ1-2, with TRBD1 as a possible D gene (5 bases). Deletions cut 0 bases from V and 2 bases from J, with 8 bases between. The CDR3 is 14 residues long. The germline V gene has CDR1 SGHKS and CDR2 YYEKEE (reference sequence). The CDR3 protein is CASSLEGVNYGYTF. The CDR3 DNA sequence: TGTGCCAGCAGCTTGGAAGGGGTCAACTATGGCTACACCTTC.